This record looks at one T cell receptor beta chain sequence and its context. The CDR3 is 13 amino acids. CDR1 and CDR2 (germline): SQVTM, ANQGSEA. V lost 6 bases to trimming and J lost 0 bases, with 11 bases between them. The sample belongs to a study of patients and donors after allogeneic stem cell transplantation. TCRdb recomputed calls from the RT-PCR reads with MiXCR, one row per CDR3 protein. The sample holds 800,000 to 1,000,000 distinct CDR3 sequences, under 20% seen once. The source is a human donor who was either an allogeneic HSCT recipient or a stem cell or donor lymphocyte infusion donor (not recorded which). It is not recorded whose cells these are; they may come from a transplant donor. The genes are TRBV29-1 and TRBJ1-1; D not resolved. The material sequenced was blood, either unsorted or a sorted T cell fraction (not recorded which). In nucleotides, the CDR3 is TGCAGCGTCGCCACAAGGCTGAACACTGAAGCTTTCTTT. Protein sequence: CSVATRLNTEAFF.